Sequencing of this T cell receptor beta chain was carried out in a study of T cell changes during pregnancy in multiple sclerosis. The CDR3 length is 15 residues. The V gene end was trimmed by 3 bases and the J gene end by 8 bases; junction bases not matched to a gene: 9. The germline gives CDR1 SGHRS, CDR2 YFSETQ. The method was immunoSEQ multiplex PCR; TCRdb's version includes in-frame clones alone and lacks a portion of them. This table holds approximately 60,000 clones, approximately 95% found once. The sequence came from a female donor with multiple sclerosis, enrolled in a pregnancy study. The chain couples TRBV5-1 to TRBJ2-1; 9 nucleotides align to TRBD2. Sequencing used CD8+ T cells from peripheral blood mononuclear cells, obtained in the second trimester of pregnancy. In DNA, the CDR3 is TGCGCCAGCAGCTGGAACCTAGCGGGGAACGATGAGCAGTTCTTC. It is translated as CASSWNLAGNDEQFF.